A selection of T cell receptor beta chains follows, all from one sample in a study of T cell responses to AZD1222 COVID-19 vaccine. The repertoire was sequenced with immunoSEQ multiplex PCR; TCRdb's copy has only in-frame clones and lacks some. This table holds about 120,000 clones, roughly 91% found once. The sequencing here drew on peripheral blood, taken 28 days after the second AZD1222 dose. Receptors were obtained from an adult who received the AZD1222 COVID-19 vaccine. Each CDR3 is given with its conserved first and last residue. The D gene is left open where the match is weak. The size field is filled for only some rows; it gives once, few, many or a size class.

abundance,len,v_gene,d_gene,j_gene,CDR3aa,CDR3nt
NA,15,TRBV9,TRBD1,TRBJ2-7,CASSVRTGSTYEQYF,TGTGCCAGCAGCGTAAGGACAGGGTCGACCTACGAGCAGTACTTC
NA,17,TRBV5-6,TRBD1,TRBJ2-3,CASSLRSGTGSADTQYF,TGTGCCAGCAGCCTACGATCCGGGACAGGGAGCGCAGATACGCAGTATTTT
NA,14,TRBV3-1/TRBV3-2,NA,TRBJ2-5,CASSNRVLQETQYF,TGTGCCAGCAGCAACAGGGTACTGCAAGAGACCCAGTACTTC
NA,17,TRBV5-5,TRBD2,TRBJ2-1,CASSSSPSGGFYNEQFF,TGTGCCAGCAGCTCCAGCCCTAGCGGGGGGTTCTACAATGAGCAGTTCTTC
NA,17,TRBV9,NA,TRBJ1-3,CASSVLDRSSSGNTIYF,TGTGCCAGCAGCGTCCTCGACAGGTCGAGCTCTGGAAACACCATATATTTT
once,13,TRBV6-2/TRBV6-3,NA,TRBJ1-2,CASSSQQGRGYTF,TGTGCCAGCAGTTCCCAACAGGGTCGTGGCTACACCTTC
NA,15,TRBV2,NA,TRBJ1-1,CASLPRRRGNTEAFF,TGTGCCAGCCTCCCCCGGCGGAGGGGGAACACTGAAGCTTTCTTT
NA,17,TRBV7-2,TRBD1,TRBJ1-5,CASSAHRDSRNYQPQHF,TGTGCCAGCAGCGCCCACCGGGACAGCCGGAACTATCAGCCCCAGCATTTT
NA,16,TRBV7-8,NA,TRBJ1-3,CASSPLTGVPGNTIYF,TGTGCCAGCAGCCCCCTGACAGGCGTTCCTGGAAACACCATATATTTT
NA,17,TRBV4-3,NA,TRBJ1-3,CASSQEAGLISGNTIYF,TGCGCCAGCAGCCAAGAAGCAGGGCTAATCTCTGGAAACACCATATATTTT
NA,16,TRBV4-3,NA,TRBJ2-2,CASSLGYRQNTGELFF,TGCGCCAGCAGCCTAGGATACAGGCAGAACACCGGGGAGCTGTTTTTT
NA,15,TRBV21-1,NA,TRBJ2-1,CATQGETSRYNEQFF,TGTGCCACCCAGGGCGAGACTAGCCGCTACAATGAGCAGTTCTTC
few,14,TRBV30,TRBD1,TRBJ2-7,CAWMAQGISYEQYF,TGTGCCTGGATGGCACAGGGGATCTCCTACGAGCAGTACTTC
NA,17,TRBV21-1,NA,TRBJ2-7,CASSKDSQRRRSYEQYF,TGTGCCAGCAGCAAAGATTCGCAACGAAGGCGGTCCTACGAGCAGTACTTC
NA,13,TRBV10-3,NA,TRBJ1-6,CAISHGMASGLHF,TGTGCCATCAGCCACGGGATGGCGTCGGGCCTCCACTTT
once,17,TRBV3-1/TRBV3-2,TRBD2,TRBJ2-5,CASSPAGGPRDQETQYF,TGTGCCAGCAGCCCAGCGGGAGGGCCAAGGGACCAAGAGACCCAGTACTTC
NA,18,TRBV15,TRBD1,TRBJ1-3,CATSRGSSGGISGNTIYF,TGTGCCACCAGCAGAGGTTCCTCAGGGGGAATCTCTGGAAACACCATATATTTT
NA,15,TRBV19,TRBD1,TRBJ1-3,CASNLGQVSGNTIYF,TGTGCCAGTAATCTCGGACAGGTCTCTGGAAACACCATATATTTT
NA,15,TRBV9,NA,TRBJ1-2,CASSVVDTNNYGYTF,TGTGCCAGCAGCGTCGTGGACACAAATAACTATGGCTACACCTTC
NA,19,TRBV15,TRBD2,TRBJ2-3,CATSRDRGLAGGMTDTQYF,TGTGCCACCAGCAGAGACCGTGGACTAGCGGGGGGAATGACAGATACGCAGTATTTT
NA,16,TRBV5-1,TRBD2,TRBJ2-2,CASSLLSGGLTGELFF,TGCGCCAGCAGCTTGCTTAGCGGGGGACTTACCGGGGAGCTGTTTTTT
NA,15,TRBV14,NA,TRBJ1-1,CASSQGGHSNTEAFF,TGTGCCAGCAGCCAAGGAGGCCACTCGAACACTGAAGCTTTCTTT
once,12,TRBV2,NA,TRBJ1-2,CASSATDYGYTF,TGTGCCAGCAGTGCGACAGACTATGGCTACACCTTC
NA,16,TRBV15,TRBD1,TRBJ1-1,CATSREFGTGPREAFF,TGTGCCACCAGCAGAGAATTCGGGACAGGCCCGCGGGAGGCTTTCTTT
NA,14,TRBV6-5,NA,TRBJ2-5,CASRDTGRGETQYF,TGTGCCAGCAGGGATACGGGAAGGGGTGAGACCCAGTACTTC
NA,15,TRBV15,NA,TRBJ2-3,CATSRTRDFGDTQYF,TGTGCCACCAGCAGAACCCGGGACTTCGGAGATACGCAGTATTTT
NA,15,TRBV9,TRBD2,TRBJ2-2,CASSLTSGRSGELFF,TGTGCCAGCAGCTTGACTAGCGGGAGGTCCGGGGAGCTGTTTTTT